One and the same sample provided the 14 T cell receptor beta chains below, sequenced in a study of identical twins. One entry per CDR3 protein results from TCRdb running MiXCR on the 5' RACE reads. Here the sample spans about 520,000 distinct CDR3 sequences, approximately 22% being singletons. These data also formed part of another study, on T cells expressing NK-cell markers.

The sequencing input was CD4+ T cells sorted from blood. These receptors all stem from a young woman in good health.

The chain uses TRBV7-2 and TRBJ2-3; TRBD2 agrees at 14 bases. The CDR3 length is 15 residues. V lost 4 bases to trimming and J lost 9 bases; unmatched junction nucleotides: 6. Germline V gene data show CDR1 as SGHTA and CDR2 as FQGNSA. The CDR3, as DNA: TGTGCCAGCAGCTCTGTGACTAGCGGGGGGGGCACGCAGTATTTT. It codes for CASSSVTSGGGTQYF.

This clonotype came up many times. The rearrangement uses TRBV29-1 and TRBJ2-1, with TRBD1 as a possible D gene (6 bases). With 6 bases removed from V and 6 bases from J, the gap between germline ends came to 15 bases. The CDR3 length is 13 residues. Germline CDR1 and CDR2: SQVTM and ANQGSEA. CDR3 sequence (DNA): TGCAGCGTCCGGACAGCGAACGTCAATGAGCAGTTCTTC. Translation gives CSVRTANVNEQFF.

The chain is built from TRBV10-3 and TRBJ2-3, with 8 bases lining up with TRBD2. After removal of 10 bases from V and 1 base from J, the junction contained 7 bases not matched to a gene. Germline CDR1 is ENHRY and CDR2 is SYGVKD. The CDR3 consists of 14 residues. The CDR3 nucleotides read TGTGCCACTAATAGCGGGGCTGGCACAGATACGCAGTATTTT. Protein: CATNSGAGTDTQYF.

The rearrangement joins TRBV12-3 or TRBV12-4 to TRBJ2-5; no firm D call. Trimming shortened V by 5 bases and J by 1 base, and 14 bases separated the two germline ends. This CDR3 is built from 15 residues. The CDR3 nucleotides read TGTGCCAGCAGTCCCCCGGGTCGATCCCAAGAGACCCAGTACTTC. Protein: CASSPPGRSQETQYF.

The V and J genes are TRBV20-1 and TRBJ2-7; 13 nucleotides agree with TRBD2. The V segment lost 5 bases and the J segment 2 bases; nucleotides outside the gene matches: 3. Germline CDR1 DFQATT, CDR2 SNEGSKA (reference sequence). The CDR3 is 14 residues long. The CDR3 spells CSAHGTSGAYEQYF. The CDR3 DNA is TGCAGTGCTCATGGGACTAGCGGGGCCTACGAGCAGTACTTC.

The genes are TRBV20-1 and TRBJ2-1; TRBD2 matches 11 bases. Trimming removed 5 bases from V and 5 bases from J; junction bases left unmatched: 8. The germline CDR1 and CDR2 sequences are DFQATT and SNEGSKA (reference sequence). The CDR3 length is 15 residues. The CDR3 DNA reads TGCAGTGCTCCTATCGGGACTAGCGGAAACAATGAGCAGTTCTTC. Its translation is CSAPIGTSGNNEQFF.

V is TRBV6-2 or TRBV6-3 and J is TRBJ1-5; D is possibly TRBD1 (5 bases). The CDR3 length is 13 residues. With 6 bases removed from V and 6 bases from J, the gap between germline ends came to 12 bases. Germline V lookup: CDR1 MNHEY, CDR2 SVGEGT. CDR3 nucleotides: TGTGCCAGCAGCTTCGGGGGTCGTCAGCCCCAGCATTTT. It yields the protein CASSFGGRQPQHF.

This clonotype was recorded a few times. The CDR3 sequence: CSARLAGGMQETQYF. CDR3 bases: TGCAGTGCTAGGCTAGCGGGGGGGATGCAAGAGACCCAGTACTTC. The chain combines TRBV20-1 with TRBJ2-5; TRBD2 matches 12 bases. Germline V gene lookup returns CDR1 DFQATT and CDR2 SNEGSKA (reference sequence). There are 15 residues in the CDR3. With V trimmed by 3 bases and J by 2 bases, 4 bases remained unmatched.

The CDR3 coding sequence is TGTGCCAGCAGCCAAGCCAGGTGGTCCTACAATGAGCAGTTCTTC. It translates to CASSQARWSYNEQFF. V usage is TRBV14 and J usage is TRBJ2-1; no clear D. Trimming removed 1 base from V and 1 base from J, with 8 bases in between. This CDR3 spans 15 amino acids. From germline, CDR1 is SGHDN and CDR2 FVKESK.

The chain's CDR3 is CASSPGTGYNTIYF. The CDR3 DNA sequence: TGTGCCAGCAGCCCGGGGACAGGGTACAACACCATATATTTT. The chain employs TRBV5-6 and TRBJ1-3, with 9 bases lining up with TRBD1. V gave up 4 bases and J gave up 7 bases; unmatched junction bases: 6. Germline CDR1 reads SGHDT; CDR2 reads YYEEEE. The CDR3 length is 14 residues.

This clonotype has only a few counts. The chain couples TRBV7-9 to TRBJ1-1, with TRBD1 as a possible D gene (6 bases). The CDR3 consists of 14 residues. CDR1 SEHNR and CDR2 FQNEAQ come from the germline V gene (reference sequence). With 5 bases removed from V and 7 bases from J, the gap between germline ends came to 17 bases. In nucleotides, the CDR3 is TGTGCCAGCAGCCTCCTACAGGGAAAAAGTGAAGCTTTCTTT. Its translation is CASSLLQGKSEAFF.

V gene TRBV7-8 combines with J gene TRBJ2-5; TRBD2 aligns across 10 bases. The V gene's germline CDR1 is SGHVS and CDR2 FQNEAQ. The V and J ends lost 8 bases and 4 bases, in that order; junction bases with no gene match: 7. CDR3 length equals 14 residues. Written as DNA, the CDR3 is TGTGCCAGCGCGTCTAGCGGGAGTGGAGAGACCCAGTACTTC. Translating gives CASASSGSGETQYF.

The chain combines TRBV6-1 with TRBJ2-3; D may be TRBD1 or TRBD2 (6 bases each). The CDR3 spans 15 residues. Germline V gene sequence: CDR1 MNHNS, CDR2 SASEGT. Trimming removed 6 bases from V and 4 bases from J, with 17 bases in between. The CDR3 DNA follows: TGTGCCAGCAGCCCCACAGTGGGGGGCCCAGATACGCAGTATTTT. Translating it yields CASSPTVGGPDTQYF.

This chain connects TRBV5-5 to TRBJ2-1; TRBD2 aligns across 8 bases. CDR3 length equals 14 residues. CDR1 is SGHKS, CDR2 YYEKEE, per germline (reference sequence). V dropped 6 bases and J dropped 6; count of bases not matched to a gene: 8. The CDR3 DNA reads TGTGCCAGCAACAAAGCGGGAGTGAGCAATGAGCAGTTCTTC. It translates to CASNKAGVSNEQFF.